A selection of T cell receptor beta chains follows, all from one sample in a study of technical replicates of blood from several donors. Profiled with immunoSEQ multiplex PCR; TCRdb holds only in-frame clones, not every one. The sample comprises approximately 59,000 clones, around 86% of which are singletons, and roughly 5% rests with the top ten. The sample comprised PBMCs. These receptors were obtained from a human donor in good health. Some clones in this sample may be carry-over from other donors' samples. The CDR3 runs from the conserved cysteine through the conserved F or W. D genes are given only for firm matches. Clone size is not always given. Where it is, it says once, few, many or a class for expanded clones.

>TRBV12-5|TRBD2|TRBJ2-4|14|-
TGTGCTAGTGGTCCGGGACTAGCGCCTGGAGCTCAGTACTTC
CASGPGLAPGAQYF
>TRBV7-2|-|TRBJ1-2|14|-
TGTGCCAGCAGCTTAGCCCCGGTGAACTATGGCTACACCTTC
CASSLAPVNYGYTF
>TRBV4-2|TRBD2|TRBJ2-2|18|-
TGTGCCAGCAGCCAAGAAGGGGTAGCGGGAGTCGGGACCGGGGAGCTGTTTTTT
CASSQEGVAGVGTGELFF
>TRBV27|TRBD2|TRBJ2-7|16|-
TGTGCCAGCAGCTCGGAGGGACTAGGAGCCGCCTACGAGCAGTACTTC
CASSSEGLGAAYEQYF
>TRBV4-3|TRBD1|TRBJ2-1|13|-
TGCGCCAGCAGCCAAGATATCGGGACAGCAGAGTTCTTC
CASSQDIGTAEFF
>TRBV11-2|TRBD2|TRBJ2-7|15|-
TGTGCCAGCAGCTTAGTGGGGGGGGTCGGCTACGAGCAGTACTTC
CASSLVGGVGYEQYF
>TRBV23-1|TRBD1|TRBJ2-7|15|-
TGCGCCAGCAGTACGACAGGGGTATTAACCTACGAGCAGTACTTC
CASSTTGVLTYEQYF
>TRBV6-5|TRBD1|TRBJ2-7|15|-
TGTGCCAGCAGTTCCGGGGGACAGGGGGATTGGGAGCAGTACTTC
CASSSGGQGDWEQYF
>TRBV6-1|-|TRBJ2-7|15|-
TGTGCCAGCCGGGGGGGGACAGCTCTGTCCTACGAGCAGTACTTC
CASRGGTALSYEQYF
>TRBV7-2|-|TRBJ2-3|16|-
TGTGCCAGCAGCTTAGTCTGGACAACCGGCACAGATACGCAGTATTTT
CASSLVWTTGTDTQYF
>TRBV5-6|TRBD2|TRBJ2-7|15|-
TGTGCCAGCAGCTTGTTTGTAGCGGGAGGGTTCGAGCAGTACTTC
CASSLFVAGGFEQYF
>TRBV18|TRBD2|TRBJ2-3|16|-
TGTGCCAGCTCACCAGGACTAGCGGGAGTGGCAGATACGCAGTATTTT
CASSPGLAGVADTQYF
>TRBV15|-|TRBJ1-5|15|once
TGTGCCACCAGCAGATCCGGACAGAGCAATCAGCCCCAGCATTTT
CATSRSGQSNQPQHF
>TRBV9|TRBD2|TRBJ2-1|15|-
TGTGCCAGCACCATCAGCGGGAGGGACTACAATGAGCAGTTCTTC
CASTISGRDYNEQFF
>TRBV7-9|TRBD1|TRBJ2-1|15|-
TGTGCCAGCAGCCCCCGGACAGGGGTGTACAATGAGCAGTTCTTC
CASSPRTGVYNEQFF
>TRBV13|TRBD1|TRBJ1-1|15|-
TGTGCCAGCAGCCCAGGACAGGGGATAGGGGATGAAGCTTTCTTT
CASSPGQGIGDEAFF